The rows below give T cell receptor beta chains drawn from one sample of a study of blood T cell repertoires in COVID-19. This table comes from immunoSEQ multiplex PCR, and its TCRdb copy is limited to in-frame clones, with some not included. The table has over 200,000 clones, about 90% seen once. What was sequenced was PBMCs or T cells enriched from blood (not recorded which). The receptors here all came from a woman aged 25-40 years who had been exposed to COVID-19. Each CDR3 is given with its conserved first and last residue. Fields, in order: clone size, D gene, V gene, J gene, CDR3 DNA, CDR3 protein. The D gene is left open where the match is weak. Only part of the rows carry a size: once, few, many, or a class if the clone is expanded.

abundance: -; d_gene: -; v_gene: TRBV20-1; j_gene: TRBJ2-1; CDR3nt: TGCAGTGCCCCCAGGGGCAATGAGCAGTTCTTC; CDR3aa: CSAPRGNEQFF
abundance: few; d_gene: TRBD1; v_gene: TRBV10-1; j_gene: TRBJ1-1; CDR3nt: TGCGCCAGCAGTGCGTACACAGGGGACACTGAAGCTTTCTTT; CDR3aa: CASSAYTGDTEAFF
abundance: -; d_gene: -; v_gene: TRBV5-1; j_gene: TRBJ2-3; CDR3nt: TGCGCCAGCAGCCCGGGGGGACACCGCACAGATACGCAGTATTTT; CDR3aa: CASSPGGHRTDTQYF
abundance: -; d_gene: -; v_gene: TRBV2; j_gene: TRBJ2-5; CDR3nt: TGTGCCAGCAACTGGGCAGTTCAAGAGACCCAGTACTTC; CDR3aa: CASNWAVQETQYF
abundance: -; d_gene: -; v_gene: TRBV21-1; j_gene: TRBJ1-2; CDR3nt: TGTGCCAGCAGCAACCGTGAAACGGGTTGGGATGGCTACACCTTC; CDR3aa: CASSNRETGWDGYTF
abundance: -; d_gene: TRBD1; v_gene: TRBV28; j_gene: TRBJ1-4; CDR3nt: TGTGCCAGCAGGGGTAGACAGGGCCCCACTGAAAAACTGTTTTTT; CDR3aa: CASRGRQGPTEKLFF
abundance: few; d_gene: -; v_gene: TRBV9; j_gene: TRBJ2-7; CDR3nt: TGTGCCAGCAGCGTAGGTGGGCATAGCTACGAGCAGTACTTC; CDR3aa: CASSVGGHSYEQYF
abundance: -; d_gene: -; v_gene: TRBV11-3; j_gene: TRBJ2-5; CDR3nt: TGTGCCAGCAGCCCCGGACGGGGGTCCTTAGAGACCCAGTACTTC; CDR3aa: CASSPGRGSLETQYF
abundance: once; d_gene: TRBD1; v_gene: TRBV15; j_gene: TRBJ1-5; CDR3nt: TGTGCCAGTCGACAGGGGAACCCAGGCCCTCAGCCCCAGCATTTT; CDR3aa: CASRQGNPGPQPQHF
abundance: -; d_gene: TRBD2; v_gene: TRBV4-2; j_gene: TRBJ2-1; CDR3nt: TGTGCCAGCAGCCAACATAGCGGGAGGGGCCACAATGAGCAGTTCTTC; CDR3aa: CASSQHSGRGHNEQFF
abundance: -; d_gene: -; v_gene: TRBV13; j_gene: TRBJ2-1; CDR3nt: TGTGCCAGCAGCTTATTACTAGCCCTCATGAATGAGCAGTTCTTC; CDR3aa: CASSLLLALMNEQFF
abundance: -; d_gene: -; v_gene: TRBV19; j_gene: TRBJ1-2; CDR3nt: TGTGCCAGTACCAATTGGAGCGGGGTCAGGCTTGGCTACACCTTC; CDR3aa: CASTNWSGVRLGYTF
abundance: -; d_gene: TRBD1; v_gene: TRBV10-3; j_gene: TRBJ1-5; CDR3nt: TGTGCCATCAGCGCCGACAGGGGACTTAATCAGCCCCAGCATTTT; CDR3aa: CAISADRGLNQPQHF
abundance: -; d_gene: TRBD1; v_gene: TRBV14; j_gene: TRBJ1-2; CDR3nt: TGTGCCAGCAGCCTTGGACAGGCAACTAACTATGGCTACACCTTC; CDR3aa: CASSLGQATNYGYTF
abundance: -; d_gene: TRBD2; v_gene: TRBV5-4; j_gene: TRBJ2-1; CDR3nt: TGTGCCAGCAGCTTGGCCGGGTTAGCGGGACCCTACAATGAGCAGTTCTTC; CDR3aa: CASSLAGLAGPYNEQFF
abundance: -; d_gene: TRBD2; v_gene: TRBV10-3; j_gene: TRBJ2-5; CDR3nt: TGTGCCATCAGTGAGTCGCCGGGGGAGGGCCTGGAGACCCAGTACTTC; CDR3aa: CAISESPGEGLETQYF
abundance: -; d_gene: TRBD1; v_gene: TRBV19; j_gene: TRBJ2-2; CDR3nt: TGTGCCAGTAAATTGAACAGGGGAAGCACCGGGGAGCTGTTTTTT; CDR3aa: CASKLNRGSTGELFF
abundance: -; d_gene: -; v_gene: TRBV5-1; j_gene: TRBJ1-1; CDR3nt: TGCGCCAGCAGCCCGGGGTTCGGGAACACTGAAGCTTTCTTT; CDR3aa: CASSPGFGNTEAFF
abundance: -; d_gene: -; v_gene: TRBV7-9; j_gene: TRBJ2-3; CDR3nt: TGTGCCAGCAGCTTCGTTTTTGGGGCGAGCACAGATACGCAGTATTTT; CDR3aa: CASSFVFGASTDTQYF
abundance: -; d_gene: -; v_gene: TRBV28; j_gene: TRBJ1-2; CDR3nt: TGTGCCAGCAGCAACGACAGCCCCTATGGCTACACCTTC; CDR3aa: CASSNDSPYGYTF
abundance: -; d_gene: -; v_gene: TRBV19; j_gene: TRBJ2-1; CDR3nt: TGTGCCAGTAGAGGGACTGCCAGGACCTACAATGAGCAGTTCTTC; CDR3aa: CASRGTARTYNEQFF
abundance: -; d_gene: TRBD2; v_gene: TRBV3-1/TRBV3-2; j_gene: TRBJ2-5; CDR3nt: TGTGCCAGCAGCCAAGATCGGGGGCTAGCGGGAGCGGGGGAGACCCAGTACTTC; CDR3aa: CASSQDRGLAGAGETQYF
abundance: -; d_gene: -; v_gene: TRBV11-1; j_gene: TRBJ2-1; CDR3nt: TGTGCCAGCAGCTCCCAGAGCGGGCCCTCCTACAATGAGCAGTTCTTC; CDR3aa: CASSSQSGPSYNEQFF
abundance: -; d_gene: -; v_gene: TRBV28; j_gene: TRBJ1-4; CDR3nt: TGTGCCACCAAACTGCCTACGGGGGGCGCGTCTAATGAAAAACTGTTTTTT; CDR3aa: CATKLPTGGASNEKLFF
abundance: once; d_gene: TRBD1; v_gene: TRBV5-6; j_gene: TRBJ1-2; CDR3nt: TGTGCCAGCAGCCCAGGACAGGGATCTTATGGCTACACCTTC; CDR3aa: CASSPGQGSYGYTF
abundance: -; d_gene: TRBD2; v_gene: TRBV4-1; j_gene: TRBJ2-2; CDR3nt: TGCGCCAGCAGCGCCCGACTAGCGGGAGCCGGGGAGCTGTTTTTT; CDR3aa: CASSARLAGAGELFF
abundance: -; d_gene: TRBD1; v_gene: TRBV10-3; j_gene: TRBJ2-2; CDR3nt: TGTGCCATCAGTGAGTCGAGACTTAAGGCCAGGGGGACCGGGGAGCTGTTTTTT; CDR3aa: CAISESRLKARGTGELFF
abundance: once; d_gene: -; v_gene: TRBV10-3; j_gene: TRBJ2-2; CDR3nt: TGTGCCGCCAGCGTGGGGAACACCGGGGAGCTGTTTTTT; CDR3aa: CAASVGNTGELFF
abundance: -; d_gene: -; v_gene: TRBV7-9; j_gene: TRBJ1-6; CDR3nt: TGTGCCAGCAGTCCGGCGGGGCCCATAAATTCACCCCTCCACTTT; CDR3aa: CASSPAGPINSPLHF
abundance: -; d_gene: TRBD1; v_gene: TRBV3-1/TRBV3-2; j_gene: TRBJ1-1; CDR3nt: TGTGCCAGCAGCCAGTGGGACAGGGTAGGAATTGGAGCTTTCTTT; CDR3aa: CASSQWDRVGIGAFF
abundance: -; d_gene: -; v_gene: TRBV25-1; j_gene: TRBJ1-1; CDR3nt: TGTGCCAGCAGTGGCCCGCAGGGCGGCACTGAAGCTTTCTTT; CDR3aa: CASSGPQGGTEAFF
abundance: -; d_gene: -; v_gene: TRBV5-1; j_gene: TRBJ2-1; CDR3nt: TGCGCCAGCAGCTTGGTTGGGCCTCAGGGATCGTACAATGAGCAGTTCTTC; CDR3aa: CASSLVGPQGSYNEQFF
abundance: -; d_gene: -; v_gene: TRBV16; j_gene: TRBJ2-7; CDR3nt: TGTGCCAGCAGCCAAATCGTCAGGGCGTACGAGCAGTACTTC; CDR3aa: CASSQIVRAYEQYF
abundance: few; d_gene: -; v_gene: TRBV10-3; j_gene: TRBJ2-7; CDR3nt: TGTGCCATCTCTGGGGGGAACGAGCAGTACTTC; CDR3aa: CAISGGNEQYF
abundance: -; d_gene: TRBD2; v_gene: TRBV28; j_gene: TRBJ2-7; CDR3nt: TGTGCCAGCAGTTGGGATGGACTAGCGGGGATCTCCTACGAGCAGTACTTC; CDR3aa: CASSWDGLAGISYEQYF
abundance: -; d_gene: -; v_gene: TRBV12-5; j_gene: TRBJ1-1; CDR3nt: TGTGCTAGTGGTTTGTCACAAACCATGAACACTGAAGCTTTCTTT; CDR3aa: CASGLSQTMNTEAFF
abundance: -; d_gene: -; v_gene: TRBV11-2; j_gene: TRBJ2-5; CDR3nt: TGTGCCAGCAGCCCCACGGGAGTGGGTGGGGGACAAGAGACCCAGTACTTC; CDR3aa: CASSPTGVGGGQETQYF
abundance: few; d_gene: -; v_gene: TRBV7-9; j_gene: TRBJ2-2; CDR3nt: TGTGCCAGCAGCCACAGCTTCGCCGCTGTGGGAGTAGGCACCGGGGAGCTGTTTTTT; CDR3aa: CASSHSFAAVGVGTGELFF
abundance: many; d_gene: TRBD1; v_gene: TRBV25-1; j_gene: TRBJ1-2; CDR3nt: TGTGCCAGCAGTGAAGGCAACAGGGGGAACTATGGCTACACCTTC; CDR3aa: CASSEGNRGNYGYTF
abundance: -; d_gene: TRBD2; v_gene: TRBV7-2; j_gene: TRBJ2-2; CDR3nt: TGTGCCAGCAGCCCAGTGGTGCTAGCGGGAGGCACCGGGGAGCTGTTTTTT; CDR3aa: CASSPVVLAGGTGELFF
abundance: once; d_gene: -; v_gene: TRBV9; j_gene: TRBJ1-2; CDR3nt: TGTGCCAGCAGCGGAGGAGAGGGCCATGGCTACACCTTC; CDR3aa: CASSGGEGHGYTF
abundance: once; d_gene: -; v_gene: TRBV5-4; j_gene: TRBJ1-6; CDR3nt: TGTGCCAGCAGCTTAGCGGGAACTCATAATTCACCCCTCCACTTT; CDR3aa: CASSLAGTHNSPLHF
abundance: -; d_gene: -; v_gene: TRBV9; j_gene: TRBJ2-1; CDR3nt: TGTGCCAGCAGCGTAGCCCCCAAAGACAGCCCGCGGTTCTTC; CDR3aa: CASSVAPKDSPRFF
abundance: -; d_gene: TRBD1; v_gene: TRBV6-5; j_gene: TRBJ1-6; CDR3nt: TGTGCCAGCAGCAAGGGACAGGGCGCAGCACCCCTCCACTTT; CDR3aa: CASSKGQGAAPLHF
abundance: -; d_gene: -; v_gene: TRBV7-8; j_gene: TRBJ1-1; CDR3nt: TGTGCCAGCAGCTTAGTTTGGTCAGGCCCACAAAAAGCTTTCTTT; CDR3aa: CASSLVWSGPQKAFF
abundance: -; d_gene: TRBD1; v_gene: TRBV5-1; j_gene: TRBJ2-7; CDR3nt: TGCGCCAGCAGCACGGGACAGGGGGTGGCCTACGAGCAGTACTTC; CDR3aa: CASSTGQGVAYEQYF
abundance: -; d_gene: -; v_gene: TRBV19; j_gene: TRBJ1-4; CDR3nt: TGTGCCAGTAGTATAGGGCGTAGCCCCTCAACTAATGAAAAACTGTTTTTT; CDR3aa: CASSIGRSPSTNEKLFF
abundance: -; d_gene: -; v_gene: TRBV28; j_gene: TRBJ1-4; CDR3nt: TGTGCCAGCAGTTCGGGGGGGCGGTGGAATGAAAAACTGTTTTTT; CDR3aa: CASSSGGRWNEKLFF
abundance: -; d_gene: -; v_gene: TRBV10-2; j_gene: TRBJ1-1; CDR3nt: TGCGCCAGCAGTGAGTCCCCGGGAATGAACACTGAAGCTTTCTTT; CDR3aa: CASSESPGMNTEAFF
abundance: -; d_gene: -; v_gene: TRBV11-2; j_gene: TRBJ2-1; CDR3nt: TGTGCCAGCAGCTTAAACCCGCTAGCGATGGATGAGCAGTTCTTC; CDR3aa: CASSLNPLAMDEQFF
abundance: -; d_gene: -; v_gene: TRBV10-3; j_gene: TRBJ2-2; CDR3nt: TGTGCCATCAGTGAGCCCGGTGATCGGGGGGCGGGCACCGGGGAGCTGTTTTTT; CDR3aa: CAISEPGDRGAGTGELFF
abundance: once; d_gene: TRBD1; v_gene: TRBV27; j_gene: TRBJ1-2; CDR3nt: TGTGCCAGCAGCCCGCGGACAGGTGCTCGGACCTTC; CDR3aa: CASSPRTGARTF
abundance: -; d_gene: -; v_gene: TRBV3-1/TRBV3-2; j_gene: TRBJ1-3; CDR3nt: TGTGCCAGCAGCCCCGGTACTATCGACACCATATATTTT; CDR3aa: CASSPGTIDTIYF
abundance: -; d_gene: TRBD1; v_gene: TRBV5-6; j_gene: TRBJ1-2; CDR3nt: TGTGCCAGCAGCACCCCGGACAGGGCCTATGGCTACACCTTC; CDR3aa: CASSTPDRAYGYTF
abundance: -; d_gene: -; v_gene: TRBV12-3/TRBV12-4; j_gene: TRBJ1-2; CDR3nt: TGTGCCAGCAGTAAATCAGGCTATGGCTACACCTTC; CDR3aa: CASSKSGYGYTF
abundance: -; d_gene: -; v_gene: TRBV29-1; j_gene: TRBJ1-1; CDR3nt: TGCAGCGTTGTCAGGGTCGGCACTGAAGCTTTCTTT; CDR3aa: CSVVRVGTEAFF
abundance: -; d_gene: TRBD1; v_gene: TRBV5-1; j_gene: TRBJ1-5; CDR3nt: TGCGCCAGCAGCGAAAGGACAGGGGGTAAGGGTAGCAATCAGCCCCAGCATTTT; CDR3aa: CASSERTGGKGSNQPQHF